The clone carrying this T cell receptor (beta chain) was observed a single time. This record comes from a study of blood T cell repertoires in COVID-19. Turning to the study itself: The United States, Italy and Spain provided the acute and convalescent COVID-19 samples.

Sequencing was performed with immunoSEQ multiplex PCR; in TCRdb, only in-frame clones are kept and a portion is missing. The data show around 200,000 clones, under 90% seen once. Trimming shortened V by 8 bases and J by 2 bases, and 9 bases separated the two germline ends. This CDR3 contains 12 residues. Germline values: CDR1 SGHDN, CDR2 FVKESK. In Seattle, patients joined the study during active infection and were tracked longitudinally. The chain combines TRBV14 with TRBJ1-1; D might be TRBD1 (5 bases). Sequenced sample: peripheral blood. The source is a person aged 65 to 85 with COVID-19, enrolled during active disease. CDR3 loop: CASGGKNTEAFF. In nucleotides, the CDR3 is TGTGCCAGCGGGGGGAAAAACACTGAAGCTTTCTTT.